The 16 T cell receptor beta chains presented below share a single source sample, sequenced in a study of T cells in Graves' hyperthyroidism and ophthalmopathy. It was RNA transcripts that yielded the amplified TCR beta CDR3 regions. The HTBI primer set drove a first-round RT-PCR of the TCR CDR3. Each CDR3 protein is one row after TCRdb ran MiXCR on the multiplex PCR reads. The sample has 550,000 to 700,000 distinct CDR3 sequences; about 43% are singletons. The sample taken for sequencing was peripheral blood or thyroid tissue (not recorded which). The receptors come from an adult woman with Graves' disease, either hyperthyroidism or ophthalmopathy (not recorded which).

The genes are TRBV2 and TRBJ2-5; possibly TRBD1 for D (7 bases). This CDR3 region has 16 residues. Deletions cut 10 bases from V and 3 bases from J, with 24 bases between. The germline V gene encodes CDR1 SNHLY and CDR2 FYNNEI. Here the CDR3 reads CANEKSRGALEETQYF. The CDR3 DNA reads TGTGCCAACGAAAAGAGCAGGGGGGCCCTAGAAGAGACCCAGTACTTC.

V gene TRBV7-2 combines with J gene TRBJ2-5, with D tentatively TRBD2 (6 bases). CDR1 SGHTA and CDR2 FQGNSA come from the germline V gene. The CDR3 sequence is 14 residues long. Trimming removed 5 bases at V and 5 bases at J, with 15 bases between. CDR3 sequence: CASSEDGGRETQYF. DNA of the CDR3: TGTGCCAGCAGCGAGGACGGGGGTCGGGAGACCCAGTACTTC.

The CDR3 bases are TGTGCCAGCAGCTCGGGGGAGACACAACAAGAGACCCAGTACTTC. Its translation: CASSSGETQQETQYF. The chain joins TRBV2 to TRBJ2-5; D might be TRBD2 (6 bases). The V gene lost 6 bases and the J gene lost 2 bases, with 16 bases spanning the gap. Germline values: CDR1 SNHLY, CDR2 FYNNEI. CDR3 length equals 15 residues.

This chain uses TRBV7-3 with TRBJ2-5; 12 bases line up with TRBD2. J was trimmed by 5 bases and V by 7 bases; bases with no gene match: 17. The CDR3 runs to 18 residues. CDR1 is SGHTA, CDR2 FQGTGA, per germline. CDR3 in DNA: TGTGCCAGCACCTTGGGAACGACTAGCGGGAGCTCGGTCGAGACCCAGTACTTC. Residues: CASTLGTTSGSSVETQYF.

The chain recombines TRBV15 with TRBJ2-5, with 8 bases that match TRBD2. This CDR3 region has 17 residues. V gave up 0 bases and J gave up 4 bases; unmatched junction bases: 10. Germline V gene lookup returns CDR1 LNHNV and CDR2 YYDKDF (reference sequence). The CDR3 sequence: CATSRDSPLAGRETQYF. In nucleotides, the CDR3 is TGTGCCACCAGCAGAGATTCTCCCTTAGCGGGACGAGAGACCCAGTACTTC.

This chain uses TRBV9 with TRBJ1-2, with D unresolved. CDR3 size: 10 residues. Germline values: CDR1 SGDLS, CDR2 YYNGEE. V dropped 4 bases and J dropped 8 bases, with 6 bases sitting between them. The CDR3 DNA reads TGTGCCAGCAGCCCCGAGGGCTACACCTTC. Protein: CASSPEGYTF.

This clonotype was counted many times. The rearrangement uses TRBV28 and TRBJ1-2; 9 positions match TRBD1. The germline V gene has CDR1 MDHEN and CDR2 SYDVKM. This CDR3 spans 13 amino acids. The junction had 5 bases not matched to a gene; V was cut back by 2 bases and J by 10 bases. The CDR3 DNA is TGTGCCAGCAGTTTAATGGACAGGGGAATCTACACCTTC. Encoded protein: CASSLMDRGIYTF.

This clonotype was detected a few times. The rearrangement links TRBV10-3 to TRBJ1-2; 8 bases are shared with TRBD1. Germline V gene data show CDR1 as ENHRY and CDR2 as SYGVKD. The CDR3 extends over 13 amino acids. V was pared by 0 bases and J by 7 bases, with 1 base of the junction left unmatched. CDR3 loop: CAISESGQAGYTF. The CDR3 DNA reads TGTGCCATCAGTGAGTCGGGACAGGCTGGCTACACCTTC.

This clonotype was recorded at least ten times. CDR3 amino acids: CASNRDRVYEQYF. Written as DNA, the CDR3 is TGTGCCAGCAACCGGGACAGGGTATACGAGCAGTACTTC. The V gene is TRBV25-1, the J gene TRBJ2-7, with 9 positions matching TRBD1. This CDR3 comprises 13 residues. Per the germline V gene, CDR1 is MGHDK and CDR2 is SYGVNS. V shed 7 bases and J 4 bases; nucleotides not matched to a gene: 5.

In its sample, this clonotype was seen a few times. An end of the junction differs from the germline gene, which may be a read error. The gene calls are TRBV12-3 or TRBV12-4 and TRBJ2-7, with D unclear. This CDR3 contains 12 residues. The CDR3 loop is CAISESGFEQYF. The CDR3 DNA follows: TGTGCCATCAGTGAGTCCGGATTCGAGCAGTACTTC.

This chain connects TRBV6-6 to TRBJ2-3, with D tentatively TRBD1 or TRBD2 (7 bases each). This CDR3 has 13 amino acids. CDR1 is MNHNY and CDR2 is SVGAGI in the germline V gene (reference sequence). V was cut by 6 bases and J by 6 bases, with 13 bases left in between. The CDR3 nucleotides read TGTGCCAGCAGGCAGGGGGGGGAGGATACGCAGTATTTT. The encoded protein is CASRQGGEDTQYF.

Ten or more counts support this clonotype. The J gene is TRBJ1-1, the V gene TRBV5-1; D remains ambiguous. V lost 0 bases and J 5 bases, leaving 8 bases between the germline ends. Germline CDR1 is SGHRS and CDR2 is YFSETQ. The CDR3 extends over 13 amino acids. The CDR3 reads CASSLDRRTEAFF. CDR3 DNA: TGCGCCAGCAGCTTGGATAGGCGGACTGAAGCTTTCTTT.

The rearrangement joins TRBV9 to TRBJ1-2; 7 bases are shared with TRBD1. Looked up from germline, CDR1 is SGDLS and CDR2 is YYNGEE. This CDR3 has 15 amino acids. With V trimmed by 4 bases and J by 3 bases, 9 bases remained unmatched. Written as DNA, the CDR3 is TGTGCCAGCAGCCACGGACAGGACGGGGACTATGGCTACACCTTC. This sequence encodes CASSHGQDGDYGYTF. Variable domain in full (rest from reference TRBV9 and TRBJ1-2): DSGVTQTPKHLITATGQRVTLRCSPRSGDLSVYWYQQSLDQGLQFLIQYYNGEERAKGNILERFSAQQFPDLHSELNLSSLELGDSALYFCASSHGQDGDYGYTFGSGTRLTVV.

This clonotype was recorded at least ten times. The CDR3 loop reads CASSLQGTTEAFF. The DNA for the CDR3 is TGTGCCAGCAGTTTACAGGGAACCACTGAAGCTTTCTTT. The V call is TRBV12-3 or TRBV12-4, the J call TRBJ1-1, with D possibly TRBD1 on 5 matching bases. The V end was cut by 2 bases, the J end by 4 bases, with 8 bases between. This CDR3 has 13 amino acids.

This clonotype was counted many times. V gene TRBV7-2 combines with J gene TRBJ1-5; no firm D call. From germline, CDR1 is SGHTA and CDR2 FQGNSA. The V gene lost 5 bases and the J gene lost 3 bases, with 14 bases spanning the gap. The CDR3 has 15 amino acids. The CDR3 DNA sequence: TGTGCCAGCAGCCCCGGCGGCAGACACAATCAGCCCCAGCATTTT. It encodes CASSPGGRHNQPQHF.

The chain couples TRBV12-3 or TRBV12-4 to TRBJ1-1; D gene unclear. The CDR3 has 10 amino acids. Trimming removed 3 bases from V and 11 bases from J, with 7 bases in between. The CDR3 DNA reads TGTGCCAGCAGTTTTGGGGTGGCTTTCTTT. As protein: CASSFGVAFF.